These 32 T cell receptor beta chains were sequenced from one sample in a study of sequential checkpoint blockade in melanoma (dated by TCRdb to about 2019). The library came from the immunoSEQ multiplex PCR assay. TCRdb re-hosts the immuneACCESS table, in-frame sequences only. Its copies lack some clones; in the studies checked, an unresolved V gene accounts for under half of them, and the cause for the rest is not known. The sample table lists fewer than 35,000 clones, approximately 86% of them with a count of one. Together, the top ten hold about a fifth of the sample. The sample's treatment or condition label is to be understood as: randomized to nivolumab then ipilimumab (arm A) or the reverse (arm B). The sample was CD8+ T cells sorted from blood (inferred from file names), taken from a patient given nivolumab and ipilimumab in sequence. The receptors were sampled from a human donor with melanoma.

The chain couples TRBV10-3 to TRBJ2-7; 8 nucleotides match TRBD1. The germline CDR1 and CDR2 sequences are ENHRY and SYGVKD. The CDR3 spans 13 residues. Trimming took 6 bases from V and 3 from J; bases not matched to a gene: 4. The CDR3 DNA is TGTGCCATCAGGTGGACAGGGTACTACGAGCAGTACTTC. Its protein product is CAIRWTGYYEQYF.

The chain joins TRBV11-2 to TRBJ2-4; D remains ambiguous. The germline CDR1 and CDR2 sequences are SGHAT and FQNNGV. This CDR3 spans 12 amino acids. V lost 4 bases and J lost 10, with 11 bases in between. CDR3 sequence reads: CASSSSPRIQYF. The CDR3 DNA sequence: TGTGCCAGCAGCTCCTCCCCCCGTATTCAGTACTTC. Variable domain in full (rest from reference TRBV11-2 and TRBJ2-4): EAGVAQSPRYKIIEKRQSVAFWCNPISGHATLYWYQQILGQGPKLLIQFQNNGVVDDSQLPKDRFSAERLKGVDSTLKIQPAKLEDSAVYLCASSSSPRIQYFGAGTRLSVL.

The chain carries TRBV25-1 and TRBJ2-5; 8 bases line up with TRBD1. This CDR3 has 14 residues. Trimming took 4 bases from V and 1 from J; bases not matched to a gene: 2. CDR1 and CDR2 from the germline V gene are MGHDK and SYGVNS. CDR3 sequence reads: CASSGGTGQETQYF. The CDR3 bases are TGTGCCAGCAGTGGTGGGACAGGCCAAGAGACCCAGTACTTC.

The chain employs TRBV7-8 and TRBJ2-3; 11 positions agree with TRBD2. The CDR3 is 21 residues long. With 2 bases clipped from V and 6 bases from J, the junction kept 22 bases outside the gene matches. The germline CDR1 and CDR2 sequences are SGHVS and FQNEAQ. Here the CDR3 reads CASSLTRLRGLSGGAEDTQYF. CDR3 bases: TGTGCCAGCAGCTTAACCCGACTGAGGGGACTTAGCGGGGGGGCCGAGGATACGCAGTATTTT.

This clone turned up a few times. The chain links TRBV4-3 to TRBJ2-1; a possible D gene is TRBD1 (6 bases). This CDR3 is built from 18 residues. Trimming took 3 bases from V and 0 from J, leaving 18 bases between them. Looked up from germline, CDR1 is LGHNA and CDR2 is YSLEER. The CDR3: CASSHLSGTKSSYNEQFF. CDR3 coding DNA: TGCGCCAGCAGCCATTTATCCGGGACAAAGAGCTCCTACAATGAGCAGTTCTTC.

The chain carries TRBV7-8 and TRBJ1-1; D uncertain. Germline V lookup: CDR1 SGHVS, CDR2 FQNEAQ. The CDR3 covers 17 residues. V lost 2 bases, J lost 0 bases, and 16 bases lay in between. The CDR3 protein is CASSLLPEEGVNTEAFF. CDR3 DNA sequence: TGTGCCAGCAGCTTACTTCCGGAGGAGGGAGTGAACACTGAAGCTTTCTTT.

The rearrangement links TRBV7-9 to TRBJ2-3; TRBD2 aligns across 8 bases. V gave up 6 bases and J gave up 4 bases; unmatched junction bases: 3. This CDR3 has 13 residues. Per the germline V gene, CDR1 is SEHNR and CDR2 is FQNEAQ (reference sequence). The CDR3 spells CASRQGLADTQYF. Here the CDR3 DNA reads TGTGCCAGCAGACAGGGACTAGCAGATACGCAGTATTTT. Combining the CDR3 with reference TRBV7-9 and TRBJ2-3 gives the whole variable domain DTGVSQNPRHKITKRGQNVTFRCDPISEHNRLYWYRQTLGQGPEFLTYFQNEAQLEKSRLLSDRFSAERPKGSFSTLEIQRTEQGDSAMYLCASRQGLADTQYFGPGTRLTVL.

This chain connects TRBV6-5 to TRBJ2-7; no definite D call. Trimming pared 2 bases from V and 3 bases from J, leaving 17 bases between. There are 16 residues in the CDR3. Germline values: CDR1 MNHEY, CDR2 SVGAGI. The DNA of the CDR3 is TGTGCCAGCAGTTACACCGGTCGGTTAGCAGACTACGAGCAGTACTTC. Translation: CASSYTGRLADYEQYF.

The chain employs TRBV7-2 and TRBJ2-1; TRBD2 matches 9 bases. CDR3 size: 18 residues. Germline CDR1 reads SGHTA; CDR2 reads FQGNSA. V was clipped by 3 bases and J by 9 bases; unmatched bases: 18. This chain's CDR3 is CASSFKGLAGYVLTEQFF. CDR3 bases: TGTGCCAGCAGCTTCAAGGGGCTAGCGGGGTATGTGCTAACTGAGCAGTTCTTC.

CDR3 region: CASSEALRVRVYEQYF. In nucleotides, the CDR3 is TGTGCCAGCAGTGAAGCGCTTAGGGTCAGGGTATACGAGCAGTACTTC. The J gene is TRBJ2-7, the V gene TRBV6-1; perhaps TRBD1 as D (5 bases). This CDR3 has 16 amino acids. Germline lookup yields CDR1 MNHNS and CDR2 SASEGT. Trimming removed 0 bases from V and 4 bases from J, with 16 bases in between.

The V gene is TRBV29-1, the J gene TRBJ2-1, with 8 nucleotides matching TRBD1. The CDR3 runs 16 residues. Trimming removed 6 bases from V and 5 bases from J; junction bases left unmatched: 15. CDR1 SQVTM and CDR2 ANQGSEA come from the germline V gene. The CDR3 is CSVPRAGGGNDNEQFF. The CDR3 coding sequence is TGCAGCGTACCCAGGGCAGGGGGCGGTAACGACAATGAGCAGTTCTTC.

The chain couples TRBV19 to TRBJ2-7; 7 bases fit TRBD1. Looked up from germline, CDR1 is LNHDA and CDR2 is SQIVND (reference sequence). The CDR3 is 14 residues long. The trim removed 8 bases at V and 1 base at J, leaving 8 bases unmatched. CDR3 sequence: CASSSRDSSYEQYF. The DNA for the CDR3 is TGTGCCAGTTCTTCCCGGGACAGTTCCTACGAGCAGTACTTC.

The V and J genes are TRBV4-3 and TRBJ2-1; D remains unclear. The CDR3 totals 13 residues. V dropped 2 bases and J dropped 4 bases, with 6 bases sitting between them. CDR1 and CDR2 from the germline V gene are LGHNA and YSLEER. The CDR3 DNA follows: TGCGCCAGCAGCCAACCTTTGTACAATGAGCAGTTCTTC. This translates into CASSQPLYNEQFF.

The rearrangement joins TRBV11-2 to TRBJ2-7; D unclear. The germline CDR1 and CDR2 sequences are SGHAT and FQNNGV. The length of the CDR3 is 9 residues. Deletions cut 7 bases from V and 7 bases from J, with 5 bases between. The chain's CDR3 is CASTVEQYF. Written as DNA, the CDR3 is TGTGCCAGCACCGTGGAGCAGTACTTC.

The chain carries TRBV5-4 and TRBJ2-3; TRBD2 agrees at 7 bases. V was pared by 4 bases and J by 0 bases, with 8 bases of the junction left unmatched. CDR3 length: 16 amino acids. CDR1 and CDR2 (germline): SGHNT, YYREEE (reference sequence). This CDR3 is CASSQPSGTSTDTQYF. The CDR3, as DNA: TGTGCCAGCAGCCAACCGAGCGGGACTAGCACAGATACGCAGTATTTT.

The V gene is TRBV5-1, the J gene TRBJ2-7; weak D call: TRBD2 (6 bases). The germline V and J ends were trimmed by 4 bases and 2 bases, with 16 bases remaining between them. Germline V gives CDR1 SGHRS, CDR2 YFSETQ. The CDR3 runs to 15 residues. CDR3 nucleotides: TGCGCCAGCAGCCTTGGCCCAGGGACTCCCTACGAGCAGTACTTC. Encoded protein: CASSLGPGTPYEQYF.

The chain couples TRBV28 to TRBJ2-2; 13 bases align to TRBD2. This CDR3 spans 14 amino acids. Germline CDR1 and CDR2: MDHEN and SYDVKM. The J segment lost 4 bases and the V segment lost 8 bases, leaving 1 base of the junction unmatched. CDR3 amino acids: CASRLAGGTGELFF. Here the CDR3 DNA reads TGTGCCAGCCGACTAGCGGGGGGCACCGGGGAGCTGTTTTTT.

The chain joins TRBV19 to TRBJ2-1; D might be TRBD2 (5 bases). The ends were cut back, 5 bases at V and 6 bases at J, with 23 bases in the middle. This CDR3 region has 17 residues. The germline V gene encodes CDR1 LNHDA and CDR2 SQIVND (reference sequence). The CDR3 nucleotides are TGTGCCAGTAGTGCTCCCATTTTGTGGGAGAGTTTCAATGAGCAGTTCTTC. Its protein is CASSAPILWESFNEQFF. The full variable domain, rest sourced from reference TRBV19 and TRBJ2-1, is DGGITQSPKYLFRKEGQNVTLSCEQNLNHDAMYWYRQDPGQGLRLIYYSQIVNDFQKGDIAEGYSVSREKKESFPLTVTSAQKNPTAFYLCASSAPILWESFNEQFFGPGTRLTVL.

The rearrangement uses TRBV28 and TRBJ2-7; no reliable D call. Trimming left V 5 bases short and J 3 bases short, with 17 bases between. The CDR3 is 15 residues long. Germline loops: CDR1 MDHEN, CDR2 SYDVKM. The CDR3 DNA reads TGTGCCAGCAGTCGGTCCCCCGGCGGAGTCTACGAGCAGTACTTC. It translates to CASSRSPGGVYEQYF.

In this sample, this clone turned up a few times. CDR3 amino acids: CASGTSGGFSDTQYF. CDR3 nucleotides: TGTGCCAGCGGCACTAGCGGCGGGTTCTCAGATACGCAGTATTTT. This chain joins TRBV5-8 and TRBJ2-3, with 8 bases matching TRBD2. The V gene end was trimmed by 7 bases and the J gene end by 4 bases; junction bases not matched to a gene: 11. CDR1 and CDR2 (germline): SGHTS, YDEGEE. The CDR3 totals 15 residues.

The chain joins TRBV7-9 to TRBJ2-1; TRBD2 matches 8 bases. V was clipped by 1 base and J by 3 bases; unmatched bases: 5. CDR3 length: 16 residues. The germline V gene has CDR1 SEHNR and CDR2 FQNEAQ (reference sequence). The CDR3 spells CASSLGGRLFYNEQFF. The DNA of the CDR3 is TGTGCCAGCAGCTTAGGCGGGAGGCTTTTCTACAATGAGCAGTTCTTC.

The chain recombines TRBV28 with TRBJ2-1; tentative D call: TRBD2 (6 bases). The CDR3 is made up of 14 amino acids. V was clipped by 7 bases and J by 5 bases, with 15 bases between them. Germline V gives CDR1 MDHEN, CDR2 SYDVKM. CDR3 protein: CASNVPGGDNEQFF. CDR3 bases: TGTGCCAGCAATGTGCCCGGAGGGGACAATGAGCAGTTCTTC. Drawing the rest from reference TRBV28 and TRBJ2-1, the complete variable domain is DVKVTQSSRYLVKRTGEKVFLECVQDMDHENMFWYRQDPGLGLRLIYFSYDVKMKEKGDIPEGYSVSREKKERFSLILESASTNQTSMYLCASNVPGGDNEQFFGPGTRLTVL.

The chain is built from TRBV4-1 and TRBJ2-1; 7 nucleotides line up with TRBD2. CDR1 MGHRA and CDR2 YSYEKL come from the germline V gene. This CDR3 is built from 15 residues. Trimming took 7 bases from V and 8 from J; bases not matched to a gene: 14. The CDR3 nucleotides are TGCGCCAGCATGCTAAGGGCGGGGGTTCTCGATGAGCAGTTCTTC. It yields the protein CASMLRAGVLDEQFF.

The V call is TRBV7-9, the J call TRBJ2-3, with TRBD2 matching 10 bases. The germline V gene encodes CDR1 SEHNR and CDR2 FQNEAQ (reference sequence). Losses at the gene ends were 3 bases for V and 2 bases for J; bases not matched to a gene: 11. CDR3 length: 18 amino acids. The CDR3 coding sequence is TGTGCCAGCAGCTTGGCCGGGGCTAGCGGGGGCTCCACAGATACGCAGTATTTT. Translating gives CASSLAGASGGSTDTQYF. Looking up the rest from reference TRBV7-9 and TRBJ2-3 gives the full variable domain: DTGVSQNPRHKITKRGQNVTFRCDPISEHNRLYWYRQTLGQGPEFLTYFQNEAQLEKSRLLSDRFSAERPKGSFSTLEIQRTEQGDSAMYLCASSLAGASGGSTDTQYFGPGTRLTVL.

The chain recombines TRBV6-1 with TRBJ1-2; D call uncertain. Germline V gene sequence: CDR1 MNHNS, CDR2 SASEGT. The CDR3 contains 12 residues. With 0 bases removed from V and 4 bases from J, the gap between germline ends came to 3 bases. The CDR3 sequence: CASSEAGYGYTF. The CDR3 nucleotides read TGTGCCAGCAGTGAAGCCGGCTATGGCTACACCTTC.

The chain links TRBV13 to TRBJ2-7, with TRBD1 matching 7 bases. V shed 7 bases and J 4 bases; nucleotides not matched to a gene: 13. Germline V CDR1 and CDR2: PRHDT, FYEKMQ (reference sequence). The CDR3 has 15 amino acids. This CDR3 is CASTLNTGDRYEQYF. The CDR3 DNA sequence: TGTGCCAGCACCCTGAATACAGGGGATAGATACGAGCAGTACTTC.

J is TRBJ2-5 and V is TRBV7-9; possible D gene TRBD1, 6 bases. Trimming cost V 0 bases and J 1 base, with 15 bases left between them. Germline V gene data show CDR1 as SEHNR and CDR2 as FQNEAQ (reference sequence). The CDR3 is 17 amino acids. The chain's CDR3 is CASSLAGQGTVQETQYF. CDR3 DNA sequence: TGTGCCAGCAGCTTAGCAGGTCAGGGGACGGTCCAAGAGACCCAGTACTTC.

V gene TRBV10-3 combines with J gene TRBJ1-5; a weak D match, TRBD1 (5 bases). The germline V gene has CDR1 ENHRY and CDR2 SYGVKD. The CDR3 loop spans 20 amino acids. V lost 4 bases and J lost 0, with 25 bases in between. CDR3: CAISVGGRGGVPHSNQPQHF. The CDR3 DNA sequence: TGTGCCATCAGTGTCGGTGGTCGAGGAGGGGTCCCTCATAGCAATCAGCCCCAGCATTTT.

The V gene is TRBV7-6, the J gene TRBJ2-7; TRBD2 matches at 10 bases. J gave up 3 bases and V 5 bases, and 10 bases lay outside the gene matches. The CDR3 spans 16 residues. Germline CDR1 and CDR2: SGHVS and FNYEAQ. CDR3 bases: TGTGCCAGCAGCCCGACCAGCGGGAGGGCCTTCTACGAGCAGTACTTC. It encodes CASSPTSGRAFYEQYF.

The CDR3, as DNA: TGTGCCAGTGGACAGGGATACTACGAGCAGTACTTC. Residues: CASGQGYYEQYF. The V call is TRBV6-5, the J call TRBJ2-5; 8 positions agree with TRBD1. The DNA end is more similar to TRBJ2-7, so the J call may be wrong. The CDR3 spans 12 residues. Germline CDR1 reads MNHEY; CDR2 reads SVGAGI.

The chain combines TRBV27 with TRBJ2-3, with D unresolved. Germline CDR1 and CDR2: MNHEY and SMNVEV (reference sequence). With 3 bases removed from V and 6 bases from J, the gap between germline ends came to 16 bases. The CDR3 sequence is 15 residues long. The DNA for the CDR3 is TGTGCCAGCAGTTTTCGTGACCCTGGGCTGGATACGCAGTATTTT. Encoded protein: CASSFRDPGLDTQYF.

The rearrangement joins TRBV10-3 to TRBJ2-7, with 9 bases matching TRBD1. J gave up 0 bases and V 6 bases, and 3 bases lay outside the gene matches. The CDR3 has 14 residues. CDR1 ENHRY and CDR2 SYGVKD come from the germline V gene. CDR3 in amino acids: CAIRRTGDSYEQYF. Here the CDR3 DNA reads TGTGCCATCAGAAGGACAGGGGACTCCTACGAGCAGTACTTC.